This T cell receptor beta chain derives from a study of T cells in Graves' hyperthyroidism and ophthalmopathy. Study outcomes and limitations: Ophthalmopathy stood apart from stable hyperthyroidism in a 13 V-J model.

Germline V lookup: CDR1 DFQATT, CDR2 SNEGSKA (reference sequence). V shed 7 bases, J shed 8 bases, and the junction held 7 bases outside the gene matches. CDR3 length: 12 residues. This clonotype was found many times. As yet, its antigen is unknown. RNA transcripts served as the template for amplifying TCR beta CDR3 regions. HTBI primers drove first-round RT-PCR of the TCR CDR3. TCRdb analysed the multiplex PCR reads with MiXCR anew, one entry per CDR3 protein. This sample has 650,000 to 800,000 distinct CDR3 sequences, with nearly 45% found just once. The receptor's source is an adult man with Graves' disease, either hyperthyroidism or ophthalmopathy (not recorded which). The V and J genes are TRBV20-1 and TRBJ1-2, with 10 bases matching TRBD1. The sequencing input was peripheral blood or thyroid tissue (not recorded which). Here the CDR3 reads CSVGQGEEGYTF. The CDR3 nucleotides are TGCAGTGTCGGACAGGGGGAGGAGGGCTACACCTTC.